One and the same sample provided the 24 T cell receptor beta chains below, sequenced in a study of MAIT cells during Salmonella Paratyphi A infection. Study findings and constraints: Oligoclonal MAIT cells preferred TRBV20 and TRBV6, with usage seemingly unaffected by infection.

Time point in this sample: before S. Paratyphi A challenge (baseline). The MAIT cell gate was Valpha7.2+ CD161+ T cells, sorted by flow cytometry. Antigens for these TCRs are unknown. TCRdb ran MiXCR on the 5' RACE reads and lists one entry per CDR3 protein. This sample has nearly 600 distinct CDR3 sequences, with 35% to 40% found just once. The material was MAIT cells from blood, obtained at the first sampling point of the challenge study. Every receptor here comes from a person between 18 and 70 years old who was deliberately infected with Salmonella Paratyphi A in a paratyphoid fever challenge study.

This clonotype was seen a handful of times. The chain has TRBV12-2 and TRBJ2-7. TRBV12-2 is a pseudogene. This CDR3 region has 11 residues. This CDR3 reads CASRFLEEQYF. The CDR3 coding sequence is TGTGCAAGTCGCTTCCTGGAAGAGCAGTACTTC.

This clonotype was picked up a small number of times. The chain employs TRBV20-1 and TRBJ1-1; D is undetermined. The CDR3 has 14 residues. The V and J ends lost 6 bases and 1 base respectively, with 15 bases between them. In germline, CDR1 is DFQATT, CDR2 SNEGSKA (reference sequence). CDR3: CSAPTKRGNTEAFF. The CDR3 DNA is TGCAGTGCCCCTACAAAGCGGGGGAACACTGAAGCTTTCTTT.

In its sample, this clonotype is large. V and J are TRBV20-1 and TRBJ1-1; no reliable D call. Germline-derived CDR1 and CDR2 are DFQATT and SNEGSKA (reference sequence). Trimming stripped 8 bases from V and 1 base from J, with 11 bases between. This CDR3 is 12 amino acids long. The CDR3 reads CSTQRGNTEAFF. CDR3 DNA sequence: TGCAGTACCCAGCGGGGGAACACTGAAGCTTTCTTT.

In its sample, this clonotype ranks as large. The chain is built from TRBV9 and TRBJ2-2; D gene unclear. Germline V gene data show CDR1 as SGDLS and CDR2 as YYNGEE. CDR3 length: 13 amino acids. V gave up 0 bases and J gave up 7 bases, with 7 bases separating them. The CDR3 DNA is TGTGCCAGCAGCGTAGCGGCGCACGGGGAGCTGTTTTTT. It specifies CASSVAAHGELFF.

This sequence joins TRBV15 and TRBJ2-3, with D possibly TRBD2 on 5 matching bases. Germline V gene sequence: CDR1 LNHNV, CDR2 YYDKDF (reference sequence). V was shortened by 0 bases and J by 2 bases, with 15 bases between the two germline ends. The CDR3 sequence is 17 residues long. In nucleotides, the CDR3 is TGTGCCACCAGCAGAGATATGGGGAGCGGCCCCACAGATACGCAGTATTTT. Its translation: CATSRDMGSGPTDTQYF.

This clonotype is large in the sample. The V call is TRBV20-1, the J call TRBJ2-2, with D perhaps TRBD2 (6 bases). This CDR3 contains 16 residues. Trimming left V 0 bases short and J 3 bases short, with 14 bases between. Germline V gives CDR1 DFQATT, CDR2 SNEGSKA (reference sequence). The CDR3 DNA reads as TGCAGTGCTAGAGATCAGGGAGGCGGAGACACCGGGGAGCTGTTTTTT. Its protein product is CSARDQGGGDTGELFF.

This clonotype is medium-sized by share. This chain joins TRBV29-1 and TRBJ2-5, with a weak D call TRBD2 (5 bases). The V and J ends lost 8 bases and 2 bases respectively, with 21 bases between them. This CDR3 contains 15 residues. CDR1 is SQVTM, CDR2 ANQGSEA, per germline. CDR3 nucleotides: TGCAGCCCCCCTCGCCGAGGGAAATCTCAAGAGACCCAGTACTTC. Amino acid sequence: CSPPRRGKSQETQYF.

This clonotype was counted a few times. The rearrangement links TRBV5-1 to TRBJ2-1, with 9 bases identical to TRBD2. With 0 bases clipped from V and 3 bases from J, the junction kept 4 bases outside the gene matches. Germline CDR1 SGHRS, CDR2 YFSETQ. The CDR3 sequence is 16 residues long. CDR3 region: CASSLAGTSFYNEQFF. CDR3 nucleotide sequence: TGCGCCAGCAGCTTGGCCGGGACTAGCTTCTACAATGAGCAGTTCTTC.

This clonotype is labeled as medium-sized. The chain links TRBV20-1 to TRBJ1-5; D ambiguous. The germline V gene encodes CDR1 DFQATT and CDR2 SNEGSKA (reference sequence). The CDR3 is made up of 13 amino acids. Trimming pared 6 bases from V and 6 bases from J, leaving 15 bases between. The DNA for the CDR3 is TGCAGTGCCCAGGCTGGGGAGAGTCAGCCCCAGCATTTT. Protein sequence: CSAQAGESQPQHF.

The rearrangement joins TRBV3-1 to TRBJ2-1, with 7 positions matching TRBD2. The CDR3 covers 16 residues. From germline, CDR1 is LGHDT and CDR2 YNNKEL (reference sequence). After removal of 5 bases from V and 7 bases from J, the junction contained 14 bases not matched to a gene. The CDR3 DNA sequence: TGTGCCAGCAGCAAAGGAGGACTAGGAAGGGCGAATGAGCAGTTCTTC. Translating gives CASSKGGLGRANEQFF.

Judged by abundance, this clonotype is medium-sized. The CDR3 loop is CASSPGGYNEQFF. DNA of the CDR3: TGTGCCAGCAGCCCTGGGGGTTACAATGAGCAGTTCTTC. The chain recombines TRBV7-3 with TRBJ2-1; D may match TRBD1 or TRBD2 (5 bases each). Trimming took 5 bases from V and 4 from J, leaving 9 bases between them. The CDR3 has 13 residues. In germline, CDR1 is SGHTA, CDR2 FQGTGA.

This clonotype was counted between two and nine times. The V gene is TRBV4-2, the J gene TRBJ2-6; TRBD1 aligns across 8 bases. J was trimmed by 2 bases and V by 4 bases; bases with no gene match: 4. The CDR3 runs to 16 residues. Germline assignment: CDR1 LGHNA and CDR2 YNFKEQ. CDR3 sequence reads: CASSPEQGAGANVLTF. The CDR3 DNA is TGTGCCAGCAGCCCAGAACAGGGGGCTGGGGCCAACGTCCTGACTTTC.

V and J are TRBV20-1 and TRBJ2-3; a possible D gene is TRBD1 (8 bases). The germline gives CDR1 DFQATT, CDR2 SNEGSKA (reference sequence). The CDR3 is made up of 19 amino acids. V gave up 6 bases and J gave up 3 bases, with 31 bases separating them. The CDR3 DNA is TGCAGTGCCAAGCGAGGGCAGGGGGCAAAAGCGGGACCAACAGATACGCAGTATTTT. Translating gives CSAKRGQGAKAGPTDTQYF.

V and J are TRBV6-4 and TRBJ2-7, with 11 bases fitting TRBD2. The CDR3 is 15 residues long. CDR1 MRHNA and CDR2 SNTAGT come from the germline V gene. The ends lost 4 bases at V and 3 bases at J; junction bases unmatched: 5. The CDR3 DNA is TGTGCCAGCAGTGCTCAGGGACTAGCGGACTACGAGCAGTACTTC. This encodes CASSAQGLADYEQYF.

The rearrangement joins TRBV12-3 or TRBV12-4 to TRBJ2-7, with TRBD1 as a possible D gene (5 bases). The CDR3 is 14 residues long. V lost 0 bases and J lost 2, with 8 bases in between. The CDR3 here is CASSLAGPTYEQYF. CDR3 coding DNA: TGTGCCAGCAGTTTAGCGGGGCCAACCTACGAGCAGTACTTC.

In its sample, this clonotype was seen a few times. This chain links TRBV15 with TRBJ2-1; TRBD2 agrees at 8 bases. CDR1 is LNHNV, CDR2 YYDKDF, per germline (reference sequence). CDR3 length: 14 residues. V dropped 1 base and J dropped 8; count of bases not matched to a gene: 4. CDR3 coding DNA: TGTGCCACCAGCAGAGGACTAGCGACAGATGAGCAGTTCTTC. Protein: CATSRGLATDEQFF. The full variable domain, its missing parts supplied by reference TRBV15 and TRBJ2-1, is DAMVIQNPRYQVTQFGKPVTLSCSQTLNHNVMYWYQQKSSQAPKLLFHYYDKDFNNEADTPDNFQSRRPNTSFCFLDIRSPGLGDTAMYLCATSRGLATDEQFFGPGTRLTVL.

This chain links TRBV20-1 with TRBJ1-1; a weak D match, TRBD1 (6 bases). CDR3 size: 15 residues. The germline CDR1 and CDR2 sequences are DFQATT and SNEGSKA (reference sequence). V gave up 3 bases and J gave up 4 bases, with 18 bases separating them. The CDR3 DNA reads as TGCAGTGCTAGCCCGGCAGGGGAGGAGTCCACTGAAGCTTTCTTT. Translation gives CSASPAGEESTEAFF.

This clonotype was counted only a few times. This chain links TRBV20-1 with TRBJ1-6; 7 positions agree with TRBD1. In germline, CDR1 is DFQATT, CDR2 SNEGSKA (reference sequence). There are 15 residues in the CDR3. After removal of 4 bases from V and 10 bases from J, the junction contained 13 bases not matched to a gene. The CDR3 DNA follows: TGCAGTGCTAAGGAGGGGGCGGATGAGGGCTCACCCCTCCACTTT. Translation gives CSAKEGADEGSPLHF.

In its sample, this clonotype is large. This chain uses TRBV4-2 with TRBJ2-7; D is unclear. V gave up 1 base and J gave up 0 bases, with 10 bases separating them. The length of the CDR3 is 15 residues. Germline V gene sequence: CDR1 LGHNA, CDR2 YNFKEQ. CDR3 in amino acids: CASSQVRDTSYEQYF. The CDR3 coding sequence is TGTGCCAGCAGCCAAGTAAGAGACACCTCCTACGAGCAGTACTTC.

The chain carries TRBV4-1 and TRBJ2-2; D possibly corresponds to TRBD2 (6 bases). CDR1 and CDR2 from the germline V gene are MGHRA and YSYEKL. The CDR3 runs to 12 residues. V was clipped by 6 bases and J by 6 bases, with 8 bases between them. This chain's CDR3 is CASREGSGELFF. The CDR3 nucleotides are TGCGCCAGCAGGGAGGGTTCCGGGGAGCTGTTTTTT.

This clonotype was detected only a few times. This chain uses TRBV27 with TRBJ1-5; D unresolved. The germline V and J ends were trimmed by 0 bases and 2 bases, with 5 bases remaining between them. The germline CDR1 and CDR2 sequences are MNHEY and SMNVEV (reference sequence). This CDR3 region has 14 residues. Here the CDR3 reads CASSLSTGNQPQHF. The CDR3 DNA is TGTGCCAGCAGTTTATCAACGGGCAATCAGCCCCAGCATTTT.

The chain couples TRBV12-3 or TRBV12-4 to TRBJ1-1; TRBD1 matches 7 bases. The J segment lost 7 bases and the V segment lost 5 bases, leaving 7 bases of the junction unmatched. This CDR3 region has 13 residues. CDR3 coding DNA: TGTGCCAGCAGTCCAGGAACAGGGGTTGAAGCTTTCTTT. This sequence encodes CASSPGTGVEAFF.

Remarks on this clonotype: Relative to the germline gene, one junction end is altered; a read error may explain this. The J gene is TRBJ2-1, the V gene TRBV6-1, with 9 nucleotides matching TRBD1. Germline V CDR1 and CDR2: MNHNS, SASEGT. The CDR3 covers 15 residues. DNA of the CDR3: TGTGCCAGAAGTGAAGTACAGGGGGCGGGCAATGAGCAGTTCTTC. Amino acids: CARSEVQGAGNEQFF.

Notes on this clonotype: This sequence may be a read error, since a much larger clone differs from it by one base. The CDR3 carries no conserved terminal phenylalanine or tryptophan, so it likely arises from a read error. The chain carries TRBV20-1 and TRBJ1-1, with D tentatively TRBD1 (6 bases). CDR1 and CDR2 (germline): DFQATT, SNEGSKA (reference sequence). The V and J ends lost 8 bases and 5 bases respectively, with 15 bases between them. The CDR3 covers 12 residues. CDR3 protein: CSLSGGETEAFL. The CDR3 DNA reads TGCAGTCTGTCGGGGGGCGAAACTGAAGCTTTCTTG.